The 21 T cell receptor beta chains given below trace back to one sample, sequenced in a study of blood T cell repertoires in COVID-19. Libraries were prepared by immunoSEQ multiplex PCR; TCRdb keeps only in-frame clonotypes and omits some of them. The data show about 270,000 clones, with around 92% seen just once and around 1.9% held by the top ten. Input material: PBMCs or T cells enriched from blood (not recorded which). Receptors originate from a woman in her sixties who had recovered from COVID-19.

This clone was detected once. The gene calls are TRBV4-2 and TRBJ2-7, with D perhaps matching TRBD2 (5 bases). The CDR3 is made up of 17 amino acids. The V and J ends lost 2 bases and 0 bases respectively, with 17 bases between them. The germline CDR1 and CDR2 sequences are LGHNA and YNFKEQ. The CDR3 DNA follows: TGTGCCAGCAGCCAAAGCCATAGCGTGGGGTTCTCCTACGAGCAGTACTTC. This encodes CASSQSHSVGFSYEQYF.

This chain uses TRBV11-3 with TRBJ2-3; possible D gene TRBD1, 5 bases. In germline, CDR1 is SGHNT, CDR2 YENEEA. V lost 7 bases and J lost 1, with 15 bases in between. CDR3 size: 15 residues. In nucleotides, the CDR3 is TGTGCCAGCAACCCCAGGGCGGATGGCACAGATACGCAGTATTTT. This gives the protein CASNPRADGTDTQYF.

This chain joins TRBV28 and TRBJ2-1; TRBD2 aligns across 8 bases. J lost 4 bases, V lost 4 bases, and 3 bases had no gene match. Germline CDR1 reads MDHEN; CDR2 reads SYDVKM. The CDR3 runs 14 residues. CDR3 amino acids: CASSSGGPYNEQFF. CDR3 DNA: TGTGCCAGCAGTTCGGGGGGGCCGTACAATGAGCAGTTCTTC.

This chain uses TRBV5-4 with TRBJ1-1, with no clear D. Germline V CDR1 and CDR2: SGHNT, YYREEE (reference sequence). V gave up 5 bases and J gave up 5 bases, with 19 bases separating them. The CDR3 has 15 residues. CDR3 bases: TGTGCCAGCAGTCCGTGGTCCGGGTCTTCAACTGAAGCTTTCTTT. The encoded protein is CASSPWSGSSTEAFF.

The rearrangement uses TRBV5-6 and TRBJ2-5, with 7 bases lining up with TRBD2. CDR1 and CDR2 from the germline V gene are SGHDT and YYEEEE. The CDR3 is 17 residues long. V was clipped by 0 bases and J by 5 bases; unmatched bases: 13. CDR3 region: CASSLAPFRGDMETQYF. The CDR3, as DNA: TGTGCCAGCAGCTTGGCCCCTTTTCGGGGGGATATGGAGACCCAGTACTTC.

The J gene is TRBJ1-2, the V gene TRBV4-1; D gene uncertain. V dropped 0 bases and J dropped 6 bases, with 17 bases sitting between them. The germline gives CDR1 MGHRA, CDR2 YSYEKL. The CDR3 has 16 residues. CDR3 in DNA: TGCGCCAGCAGCCAAGAACAGAGGGTAGTAGGCGATGGCTACACCTTC. Its protein product is CASSQEQRVVGDGYTF.

V is TRBV3-1 (or the pseudogene TRBV3-2) and J is TRBJ1-2; D gene unclear. V was pared by 1 base and J by 4 bases, with 10 bases between. The germline CDR1 and CDR2 sequences are LGHDT and YNNKEL (reference sequence). The CDR3 covers 14 residues. CDR3: CASSQAPASYGYTF. The CDR3 DNA sequence: TGTGCCAGCAGCCAAGCACCCGCCAGCTATGGCTACACCTTC.

The DNA for the CDR3 is TGCAGCGTTGGGACAGGTGCTGGAAACACCATATATTTT. Its translation is CSVGTGAGNTIYF. V gene TRBV29-1 combines with J gene TRBJ1-3, with 7 bases that match TRBD1. J was trimmed by 2 bases and V by 4 bases; bases with no gene match: 2. From germline, CDR1 is SQVTM and CDR2 ANQGSEA. The CDR3 loop spans 13 amino acids.

This clone appeared once. The chain has TRBV19 and TRBJ1-4; TRBD1 aligns across 9 bases. Germline trimming cut 4 bases from V and 8 bases from J; bases unmatched to any gene: 8. The length of the CDR3 is 15 residues. The V gene's germline CDR1 is LNHDA and CDR2 SQIVND (reference sequence). The CDR3 DNA is TGTGCCAGTAGTAGCTACCGGGACAGGGACGAAAAACTGTTTTTT. Its protein is CASSSYRDRDEKLFF.

The chain links TRBV7-9 to TRBJ2-7; 7 nucleotides match TRBD1. V trimming: 5 bases; J trimming: 5 bases; junction bases outside the gene matches: 15. The CDR3 extends over 16 amino acids. Germline V lookup: CDR1 SEHNR, CDR2 FQNEAQ (reference sequence). CDR3 nucleotide sequence: TGTGCCAGCAGCCTTAGGGAAGGGACAGAAAATAACGAGCAGTACTTC. It codes for CASSLREGTENNEQYF.

The V gene is TRBV30, the J gene TRBJ2-1, with 10 bases that match TRBD2. Germline V gene lookup returns CDR1 GTSNPN and CDR2 SVGIG (reference sequence). V lost 0 bases and J lost 7; bases outside the gene matches: 6. The CDR3 runs 15 residues. The DNA of the CDR3 is TGTGCCTGGAGTGTTTTAGCGGGAGGAGGGAATGAGCAGTTCTTC. It specifies CAWSVLAGGGNEQFF.

The chain is built from TRBV27 and TRBJ2-3; 8 bases are shared with TRBD2. Germline CDR1 reads MNHEY; CDR2 reads SMNVEV (reference sequence). This CDR3 spans 16 amino acids. V shed 5 bases and J 4 bases; nucleotides not matched to a gene: 11. The CDR3 here is CASSPNGAGGADTQYF. CDR3 DNA: TGTGCCAGCAGTCCAAATGGGGCGGGAGGCGCAGATACGCAGTATTTT.

The V call is TRBV7-9, the J call TRBJ2-5; 7 nucleotides agree with TRBD2. The length of the CDR3 is 15 residues. Germline V gene sequence: CDR1 SEHNR, CDR2 FQNEAQ (reference sequence). V gave up 3 bases and J gave up 2 bases; unmatched junction bases: 6. CDR3 in amino acids: CASSFQTSPQETQYF. The CDR3 DNA is TGTGCCAGCAGCTTCCAGACTAGCCCTCAAGAGACCCAGTACTTC.

J is TRBJ2-1 and V is TRBV4-1; no reliable D call. CDR1 and CDR2 from the germline V gene are MGHRA and YSYEKL. The CDR3 loop spans 14 amino acids. Trimming cost V 2 bases and J 5 bases, with 10 bases left between them. The DNA for the CDR3 is TGCGCCAGCAGCCAATCCGACACCCACAATGAGCAGTTCTTC. It codes for CASSQSDTHNEQFF.

The CDR3 region has the DNA TGTGCCAGCAGCTTCGGAGCGGGAGGACCCGAGACCCAGTACTTC. Translation gives CASSFGAGGPETQYF. The chain employs TRBV5-4 and TRBJ2-5; TRBD2 aligns across 9 bases. The CDR3 has 15 amino acids. V gave up 2 bases and J gave up 5 bases; unmatched junction bases: 7. Germline V gene sequence: CDR1 SGHNT, CDR2 YYREEE (reference sequence).

The chain employs TRBV5-1 and TRBJ2-1; D may be TRBD2 (6 bases). This CDR3 is built from 15 residues. The germline CDR1 and CDR2 sequences are SGHRS and YFSETQ. V was trimmed by 4 bases and J by 0 bases, leaving 11 bases between them. CDR3 DNA: TGCGCCAGCAGCCAGCGGGCGAGCTCCTACAATGAGCAGTTCTTC. Translation gives CASSQRASSYNEQFF.

This chain links TRBV3-1 (or the pseudogene TRBV3-2) with TRBJ2-5, with D possibly TRBD2 on 5 matching bases. The germline V gene encodes CDR1 LGHDT and CDR2 YNNKEL (reference sequence). V gave up 1 base and J gave up 7 bases, with 10 bases separating them. This CDR3 contains 13 residues. The CDR3 loop is CASSQADWGTQYF. The CDR3 DNA reads as TGTGCCAGCAGCCAAGCGGACTGGGGGACCCAGTACTTC.

The chain carries TRBV28 and TRBJ1-3; 8 nucleotides match TRBD1. J was trimmed by 1 base and V by 0 bases; bases with no gene match: 2. The CDR3 is 16 amino acids. In germline, CDR1 is MDHEN, CDR2 SYDVKM. In nucleotides, the CDR3 is TGTGCCAGCAGTTTATGGACAGGGGATTCTGGAAACACCATATATTTT. Translating it yields CASSLWTGDSGNTIYF.

J is TRBJ1-4 and V is TRBV7-9; 12 bases map to TRBD1. The length of the CDR3 is 17 residues. With 0 bases clipped from V and 8 bases from J, the junction kept 7 bases outside the gene matches. Germline CDR1 reads SEHNR; CDR2 reads FQNEAQ (reference sequence). The CDR3 loop is CASSLALGTGGREKLFF. DNA for the CDR3: TGTGCCAGCAGCTTAGCCCTTGGGACAGGGGGCCGCGAAAAACTGTTTTTT.

The J gene is TRBJ2-7, the V gene TRBV5-1; 8 bases match TRBD1. V dropped 4 bases and J dropped 0; count of bases not matched to a gene: 6. CDR1 and CDR2 (germline): SGHRS, YFSETQ. This CDR3 is 15 amino acids long. This CDR3 is CASSTGQAFSYEQYF. The CDR3 coding sequence is TGCGCCAGCAGCACGGGACAGGCGTTCTCCTACGAGCAGTACTTC.

The V gene is TRBV9, the J gene TRBJ2-2; possible D gene TRBD1, 5 bases. The length of the CDR3 is 16 residues. CDR1 and CDR2 (germline): SGDLS, YYNGEE. Trimming cost V 0 bases and J 3 bases, with 12 bases left between them. The CDR3 region is CASSVGTGADTGELFF. The CDR3 DNA is TGTGCCAGCAGCGTAGGCACTGGGGCGGACACCGGGGAGCTGTTTTTT.